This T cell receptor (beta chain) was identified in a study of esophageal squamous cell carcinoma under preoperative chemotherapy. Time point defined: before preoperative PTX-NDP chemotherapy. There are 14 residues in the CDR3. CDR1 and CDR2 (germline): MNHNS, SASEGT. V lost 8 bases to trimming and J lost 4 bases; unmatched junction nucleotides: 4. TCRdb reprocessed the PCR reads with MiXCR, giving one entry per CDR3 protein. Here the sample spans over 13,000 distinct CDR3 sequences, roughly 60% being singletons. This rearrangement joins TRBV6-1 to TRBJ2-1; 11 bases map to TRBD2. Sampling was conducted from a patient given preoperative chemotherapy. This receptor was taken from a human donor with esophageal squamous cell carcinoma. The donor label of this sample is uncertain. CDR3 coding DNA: TGTGCCAGCTTAGGGACTAGCGGATACAATGAGCAGTTCTTC. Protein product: CASLGTSGYNEQFF.